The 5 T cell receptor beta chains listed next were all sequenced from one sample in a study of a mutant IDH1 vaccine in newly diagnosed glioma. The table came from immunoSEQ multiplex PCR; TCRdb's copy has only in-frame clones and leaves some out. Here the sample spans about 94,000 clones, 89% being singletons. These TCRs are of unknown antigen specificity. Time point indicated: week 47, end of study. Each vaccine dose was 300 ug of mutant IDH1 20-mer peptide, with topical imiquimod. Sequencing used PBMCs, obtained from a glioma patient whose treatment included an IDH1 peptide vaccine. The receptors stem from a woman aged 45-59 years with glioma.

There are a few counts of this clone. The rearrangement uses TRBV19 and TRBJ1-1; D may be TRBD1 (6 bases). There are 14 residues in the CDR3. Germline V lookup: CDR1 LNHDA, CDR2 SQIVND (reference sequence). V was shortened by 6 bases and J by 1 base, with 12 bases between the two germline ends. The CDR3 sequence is CASSQYRANTEAFF. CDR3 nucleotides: TGTGCCAGTAGCCAATACAGGGCGAACACTGAAGCTTTCTTT.

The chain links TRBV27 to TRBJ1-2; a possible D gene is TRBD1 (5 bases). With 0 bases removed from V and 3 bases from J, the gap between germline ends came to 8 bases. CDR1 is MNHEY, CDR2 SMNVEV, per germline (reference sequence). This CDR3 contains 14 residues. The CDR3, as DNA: TGTGCCAGCAGTTTATCGGGGACGGACTATGGCTACACCTTC. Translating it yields CASSLSGTDYGYTF.

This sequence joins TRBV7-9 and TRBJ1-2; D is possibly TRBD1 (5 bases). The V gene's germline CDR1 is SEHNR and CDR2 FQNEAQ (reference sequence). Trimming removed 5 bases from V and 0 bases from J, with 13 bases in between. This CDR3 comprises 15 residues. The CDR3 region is CASSRSGRANYGYTF. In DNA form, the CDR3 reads TGTGCCAGCAGCCGTTCGGGGCGTGCTAACTATGGCTACACCTTC.

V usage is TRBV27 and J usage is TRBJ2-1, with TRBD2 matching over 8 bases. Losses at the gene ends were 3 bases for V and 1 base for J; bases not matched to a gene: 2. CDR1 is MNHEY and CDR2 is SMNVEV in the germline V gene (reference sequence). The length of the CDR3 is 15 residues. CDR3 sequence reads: CASSFGLASYNEQFF. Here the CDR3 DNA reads TGTGCCAGCAGTTTTGGACTAGCTTCCTACAATGAGCAGTTCTTC.

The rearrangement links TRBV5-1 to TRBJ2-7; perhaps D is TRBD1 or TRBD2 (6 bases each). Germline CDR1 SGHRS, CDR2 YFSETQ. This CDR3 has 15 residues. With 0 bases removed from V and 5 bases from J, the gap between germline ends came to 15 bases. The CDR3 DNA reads TGCGCCAGCAGCTTGGGAGGGGGGCCAGGGAACGAGCAGTACTTC. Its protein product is CASSLGGGPGNEQYF.